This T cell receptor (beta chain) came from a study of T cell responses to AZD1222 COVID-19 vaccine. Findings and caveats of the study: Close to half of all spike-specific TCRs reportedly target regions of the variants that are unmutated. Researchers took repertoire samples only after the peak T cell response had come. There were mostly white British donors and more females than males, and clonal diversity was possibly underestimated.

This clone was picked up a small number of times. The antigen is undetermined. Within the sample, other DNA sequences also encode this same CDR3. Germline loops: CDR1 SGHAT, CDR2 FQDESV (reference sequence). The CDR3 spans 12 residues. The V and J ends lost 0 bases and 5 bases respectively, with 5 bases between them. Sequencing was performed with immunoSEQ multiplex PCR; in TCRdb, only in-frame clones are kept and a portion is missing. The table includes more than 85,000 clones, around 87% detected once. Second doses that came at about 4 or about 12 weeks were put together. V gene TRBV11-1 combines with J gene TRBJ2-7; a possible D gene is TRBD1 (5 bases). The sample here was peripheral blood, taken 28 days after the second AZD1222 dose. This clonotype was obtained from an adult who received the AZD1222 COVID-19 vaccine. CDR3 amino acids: CASSLAGHEQYF. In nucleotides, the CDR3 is TGTGCCAGCAGCTTAGCGGGGCACGAGCAGTACTTC.